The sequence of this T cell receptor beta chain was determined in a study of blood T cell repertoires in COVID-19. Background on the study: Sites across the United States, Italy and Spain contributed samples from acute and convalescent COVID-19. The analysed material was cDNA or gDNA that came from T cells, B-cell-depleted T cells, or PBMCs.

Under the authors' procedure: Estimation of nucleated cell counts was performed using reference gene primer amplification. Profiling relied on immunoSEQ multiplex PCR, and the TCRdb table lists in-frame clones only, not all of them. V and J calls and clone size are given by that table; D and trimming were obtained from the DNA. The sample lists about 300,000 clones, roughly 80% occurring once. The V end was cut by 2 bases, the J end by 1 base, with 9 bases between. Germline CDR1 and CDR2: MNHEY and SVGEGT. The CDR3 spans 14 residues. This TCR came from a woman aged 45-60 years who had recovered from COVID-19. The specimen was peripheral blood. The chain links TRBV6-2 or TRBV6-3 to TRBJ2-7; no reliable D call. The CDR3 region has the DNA TGTGCCAGCAGTTACGCAGTTCCTTCCTACGAGCAGTACTTC. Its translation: CASSYAVPSYEQYF.